This T cell receptor beta chain emerged from a study of blood T cell repertoires in COVID-19. Study as a whole: Nucleic acid was either cDNA or gDNA, and it came from T cells, B-cell-depleted T cells, or PBMCs.

As originally analysed: Nucleated cell counts were estimated from reference gene primer amplification. Clones were read by immunoSEQ multiplex PCR, and TCRdb kept only the in-frame ones, dropping some. V and J calls and clone size follow that table, whereas D and trimming were derived from the DNA. The repertoire holds 250,000 to 300,000 clones, with 91% as singletons. This clone appeared once. The ends were cut back, 2 bases at V and 4 bases at J, with 3 bases in the middle. The CDR3 has 12 amino acids. From germline, CDR1 is LGHNA and CDR2 YSLEER. This TCR was recovered from a human donor in a cohort exposed to, infected with or recovered from COVID-19 (not recorded which). The donor label of this sample is uncertain. Input material: PBMCs or T cells enriched from blood (not recorded which). The rearrangement uses TRBV4-3 and TRBJ2-1; D is ambiguous. CDR3: CASSQSYNEQFF. The CDR3 coding sequence is TGCGCCAGCAGCCAATCTTACAATGAGCAGTTCTTC.